This TCR beta chain comes out of a study of CXCR3-negative and CXCR3-positive naive CD8 T cells. With regard to this clonotype: Its cognate antigen is unknown.

Definition of naive CD8+ T cells rested on a CD45RO-CCR7+CD27+CD95- profile. UMI-tagged TRB cDNA libraries were built via 5' RACE. TCRdb reanalyzed the 5' RACE reads and collapses them to one entry per CDR3 protein, without DNA. Its listing shows approximately 83,000 distinct CDR3 sequences. Study results and caveats: Naive subsets were similarly diverse, while memory CD8+ repertoires were much less diverse. In cryopreserved cells, CXCR3 expression partially decreased, and fresh PBMCs were used in most assays. TRB CDR3 hydrophobicity was greater in CXCR3-positive naive cells than in CXCR3-negative naive cells.

The clonotype originates from a human donor in good health. Some clones in this sample may be carry-over from other donors' samples. The sequencing input was naive CXCR3- CD8+ T cells from blood. Subset meaning: CD45RO-CCR7+CD27+CD95- naive CD8+ T cells lacking CXCR3 (TNR3-).

This chain's CDR3 is CSVEGRPEAFF. This chain uses TRBV29-1 with TRBJ1-1. Germline V gene sequence: CDR1 SQVTM, CDR2 ANQGSEA. The CDR3 covers 11 residues.